This T cell receptor beta chain came from a study of beta chain features in type 1 diabetes. Background on the study: No age, gender or cell yield differences were seen between patients and healthy donors.

The sequenced template was cDNA made from the entire isolated RNA. Assay: immunoSEQ multiplex PCR; the TCRdb copy retains only in-frame clones and omits some. The sample has roughly 700,000 clones, roughly 13% seen once. General study findings and limits: TCRB rearrangement may or may not be influenced by HLA type; here this remained unresolved. Type 1 diabetes patients showed a moderate but significant shortening of TCRB CDR3s in all four CD4+ subsets. PCR might preferentially amplify shorter templates, equally in patients and controls.

With 3 bases clipped from V and 2 bases from J, the junction kept 3 bases outside the gene matches. In germline, CDR1 is LNHDA, CDR2 SQIVND (reference sequence). The CDR3 runs 14 residues. This clone has a handful of counts. Its target is unknown. The sequencing input was naive CD4+ T cells from blood. This clonotype was sampled from a man aged 18 to 30 with type 1 diabetes. This chain connects TRBV19 to TRBJ2-7, with 8 nucleotides matching TRBD2. CDR3 protein: CASSISGGAYEQYF. The CDR3 DNA reads TGTGCCAGTAGTATCAGCGGGGGAGCCTACGAGCAGTACTTC. Based on the CDR3 plus reference TRBV19 and TRBJ2-7, the full variable domain is DGGITQSPKYLFRKEGQNVTLSCEQNLNHDAMYWYRQDPGQGLRLIYYSQIVNDFQKGDIAEGYSVSREKKESFPLTVTSAQKNPTAFYLCASSISGGAYEQYFGPGTRLTVT.